Below, 28 T cell receptor beta chains from the same sample are listed, as sequenced in a study of T cell responses to AZD1222 COVID-19 vaccine. Method: immunoSEQ multiplex PCR; TCRdb's copy keeps in-frame clones and lacks some. The repertoire holds 130,000 to 150,000 clones, with roughly 93% as singletons. The input for sequencing was peripheral blood, taken 28 days after the second AZD1222 dose. The receptors here all came from an adult who received the AZD1222 COVID-19 vaccine.

This clone was seen a single time. The V and J genes are TRBV12-3 or TRBV12-4 and TRBJ1-2, with D unclear. The V and J ends lost 5 bases and 4 bases respectively, with 11 bases between them. The CDR3 is 13 amino acids. CDR3: CASSVGVGYGYTF. CDR3 in DNA: TGTGCCAGCAGTGTTGGGGTTGGCTATGGCTACACCTTC.

In this sample, this clone turned up once. The chain's CDR3 is CASSLEGGNSPLHF. The CDR3 nucleotides are TGTGCCAGCAGCTTGGAGGGAGGTAATTCACCCCTCCACTTT. This sequence joins TRBV6-5 and TRBJ1-6; D is uncertain. Germline lookup yields CDR1 MNHEY and CDR2 SVGAGI. Trimming removed 6 bases at V and 6 bases at J, with 12 bases between. This CDR3 comprises 14 residues.

The chain has TRBV20-1 and TRBJ2-7; the D is unclear. The V end was cut by 3 bases, the J end by 2 bases, with 5 bases between. The germline V gene encodes CDR1 DFQATT and CDR2 SNEGSKA (reference sequence). This CDR3 is built from 11 residues. CDR3 region: CSARSPYEQYF. The CDR3 coding sequence is TGCAGTGCTAGGTCCCCCTACGAGCAGTACTTC.

This clone showed up just a few times. V usage is TRBV4-1 and J usage is TRBJ1-2; D is perhaps TRBD1 (6 bases). In germline, CDR1 is MGHRA, CDR2 YSYEKL. Deletions cut 2 bases from V and 8 bases from J, with 21 bases between. The CDR3 consists of 16 residues. The CDR3 bases are TGCGCCAGCAGCCAAACCCCGGCGGGGGCGGCAGGAGGCTACACCTTC. Translated: CASSQTPAGAAGGYTF.

The gene calls are TRBV6-5 and TRBJ1-5, with 7 nucleotides matching TRBD1. V shed 7 bases and J 0 bases; nucleotides not matched to a gene: 3. CDR3 length: 14 amino acids. Germline-derived CDR1 and CDR2 are MNHEY and SVGAGI. CDR3 in DNA: TGTGCCAGCATCCAGGGGGGTAGCAATCAGCCCCAGCATTTT. This codes for CASIQGGSNQPQHF.

The chain recombines TRBV19 with TRBJ2-5, with 10 bases aligning to TRBD1. This CDR3 has 16 amino acids. The junction had 10 bases not matched to a gene; V was cut back by 5 bases and J by 4 bases. From germline, CDR1 is LNHDA and CDR2 SQIVND (reference sequence). CDR3 residues: CASSSRQGASGETQYF. The CDR3 DNA is TGTGCCAGTAGTTCCAGACAGGGGGCTAGTGGAGAGACCCAGTACTTC.

The V and J genes are TRBV19 and TRBJ2-7; D is unresolved. This CDR3 comprises 13 residues. Germline V gene data show CDR1 as LNHDA and CDR2 as SQIVND (reference sequence). The ends were cut back, 1 base at V and 3 bases at J, with 7 bases in the middle. CDR3 amino acids: CASSIGALYEQYF. The CDR3 DNA reads as TGTGCCAGTAGTATAGGTGCCCTCTACGAGCAGTACTTC.

This clone appeared once. The rearrangement joins TRBV5-1 to TRBJ1-2; the D gene is possibly TRBD1 (6 bases). V dropped 0 bases and J dropped 4 bases, with 10 bases sitting between them. The germline V gene has CDR1 SGHRS and CDR2 YFSETQ. This CDR3 has 14 residues. CDR3 sequence: CASSLVQGTYGYTF. The CDR3 DNA is TGCGCCAGCAGCTTGGTTCAGGGGACCTATGGCTACACCTTC.

The rearrangement joins TRBV7-9 to TRBJ1-1; no reliable D call. The V gene's germline CDR1 is SEHNR and CDR2 FQNEAQ (reference sequence). V shed 2 bases and J shed 4 bases, with 11 bases lying between them. The CDR3 spans 14 residues. Here the CDR3 DNA reads TGTGCCAGCAGCTTAACATCTTTGGGCACTGAAGCTTTCTTT. This codes for CASSLTSLGTEAFF.

The CDR3 DNA reads TGTGCCAGTAAAAAGACCAGAGGGAACACTGAAGCTTTCTTT. Protein product: CASKKTRGNTEAFF. The V and J genes are TRBV19 and TRBJ1-1, with D uncertain. Looked up from germline, CDR1 is LNHDA and CDR2 is SQIVND (reference sequence). The CDR3 is made up of 14 amino acids. V shed 7 bases and J shed 1 base, with 13 bases lying between them.

V usage is TRBV29-1 and J usage is TRBJ2-5; D is unresolved. The CDR3 has 10 residues. Per germline, CDR1 SQVTM and CDR2 ANQGSEA. Deletions cut 8 bases from V and 5 bases from J, with 9 bases between. The chain's CDR3 is CSRPRETQYF. CDR3 sequence (DNA): TGCAGCCGACCGCGCGAGACCCAGTACTTC.

This chain joins TRBV7-3 and TRBJ2-7; D ambiguous. Trimming removed 5 bases from V and 0 bases from J, with 2 bases in between. Germline V gives CDR1 SGHTA, CDR2 FQGTGA. This CDR3 comprises 11 residues. The DNA of the CDR3 is TGTGCCAGCAGCCACTCCTACGAGCAGTACTTC. It encodes CASSHSYEQYF.

The chain links TRBV5-1 to TRBJ1-1; no clear D gene. There are 13 residues in the CDR3. Germline CDR1 reads SGHRS; CDR2 reads YFSETQ. Trimming took 7 bases from V and 2 from J, leaving 12 bases between them. In DNA form, the CDR3 reads TGCGCCAGCGGCCCGGATCCTAACACTGAAGCTTTCTTT. Translation: CASGPDPNTEAFF. The complete variable domain, with remaining parts taken from reference TRBV5-1 and TRBJ1-1, reads KAGVTQTPRYLIKTRGQQVTLSCSPISGHRSVSWYQQTPGQGLQFLFEYFSETQRNKGNFPGRFSGRQFSNSRSEMNVSTLELGDSALYLCASGPDPNTEAFFGQGTRLTVV.

This chain links TRBV5-5 with TRBJ1-5; D remains ambiguous. This CDR3 comprises 14 residues. Germline V CDR1 and CDR2: SGHKS, YYEKEE (reference sequence). V shed 4 bases and J shed 5 bases, with 13 bases lying between them. CDR3 region: CASSPDGGDQPQHF. The DNA for the CDR3 is TGTGCCAGCAGCCCGGACGGAGGAGATCAGCCCCAGCATTTT.

The rearrangement joins TRBV4-2 to TRBJ2-1, with 8 positions matching TRBD2. V lost 4 bases and J lost 0; bases outside the gene matches: 8. The CDR3 extends over 17 amino acids. The V gene's germline CDR1 is LGHNA and CDR2 YNFKEQ. The CDR3 loop is CASSPSGGRSSYNEQFF. The DNA for the CDR3 is TGTGCCAGCAGCCCTTCGGGCGGGAGGAGCTCCTACAATGAGCAGTTCTTC.

The genes are TRBV5-8 and TRBJ1-2; D uncertain. V was clipped by 1 base and J by 8 bases, with 12 bases between them. Germline CDR1 reads SGHTS; CDR2 reads YDEGEE. CDR3 size: 13 residues. The CDR3 DNA sequence: TGTGCCAGCAGCTTGCGGAATATCCTGGGCTACACCTTC. It yields the protein CASSLRNILGYTF.

This sequence joins TRBV6-5 and TRBJ1-2; the D is unclear. Germline CDR1 reads MNHEY; CDR2 reads SVGAGI. Between the trimmed V and J ends, which lost 5 bases and 8 bases, there was a span of 15 bases. The CDR3 totals 13 residues. The CDR3 here is CASSLDGSRGYTF. CDR3 coding DNA: TGTGCCAGCAGTCTGGACGGATCGCGGGGCTACACCTTC.

The chain uses TRBV11-2 and TRBJ2-7; either TRBD1 or TRBD2 may supply D (5 bases each). Germline loops: CDR1 SGHAT, CDR2 FQNNGV. The CDR3 runs 15 residues. Trimming removed 5 bases at V and 1 base at J, with 15 bases between. CDR3 in DNA: TGTGCCAGCAGCAGCCTGAGGGGAGATTCCTACGAGCAGTACTTC. Amino acids: CASSSLRGDSYEQYF. The entire variable domain, with the rest obtained from reference TRBV11-2 and TRBJ2-7, is as follows: EAGVAQSPRYKIIEKRQSVAFWCNPISGHATLYWYQQILGQGPKLLIQFQNNGVVDDSQLPKDRFSAERLKGVDSTLKIQPAKLEDSAVYLCASSSLRGDSYEQYFGPGTRLTVT.

The V and J genes are TRBV5-4 and TRBJ2-3; D is unresolved. Per germline, CDR1 SGHNT and CDR2 YYREEE (reference sequence). The CDR3 runs to 13 residues. The V end was cut by 1 base, the J end by 4 bases, with 7 bases between. This CDR3 reads CASSLWQADTQYF. In DNA, the CDR3 is TGTGCCAGCAGCTTGTGGCAGGCAGATACGCAGTATTTT.

The rearrangement uses TRBV9 and TRBJ2-1; D is unresolved. Germline CDR1 reads SGDLS; CDR2 reads YYNGEE. This CDR3 region has 15 residues. V lost 1 base and J 8 bases, leaving 16 bases between the germline ends. The CDR3 DNA follows: TGTGCCAGCAGCGTAATAGCCTCGGTCGGCGATGAGCAGTTCTTC. This codes for CASSVIASVGDEQFF.

V gene TRBV18 combines with J gene TRBJ2-1; 10 bases agree with TRBD2. J was trimmed by 2 bases and V by 0 bases; bases with no gene match: 4. The germline gives CDR1 KGHSH, CDR2 LQKENI. The CDR3 contains 17 residues. The CDR3 region is CASSPPVSGGTYNEQFF. The DNA for the CDR3 is TGTGCCAGCTCACCACCAGTTAGCGGGGGGACCTACAATGAGCAGTTCTTC.

This chain links TRBV6-1 with TRBJ1-1, with D uncertain. The germline V gene encodes CDR1 MNHNS and CDR2 SASEGT. Trimming cost V 4 bases and J 3 bases, with 21 bases left between them. This CDR3 comprises 17 residues. The CDR3 DNA reads TGTGCCAGCAGTGCGGTACGGCAAAGAGTCCTGGACACTGAAGCTTTCTTT. Its translation is CASSAVRQRVLDTEAFF.

V gene TRBV5-1 combines with J gene TRBJ2-7; 7 bases fit TRBD1. Germline CDR1 is SGHRS and CDR2 is YFSETQ. The ends lost 4 bases at V and 2 bases at J; junction bases unmatched: 12. This CDR3 region has 16 residues. The CDR3 here is CASSTRRGYNAYEQYF. The CDR3 nucleotides read TGCGCCAGCAGCACCCGCAGGGGGTATAATGCCTACGAGCAGTACTTC.

V is TRBV6-7 and J is TRBJ1-5, with D possibly TRBD1 on 5 matching bases. TRBV6-7 qualifies as an ORF whose function is uncertain. The V and J ends lost 0 bases and 6 bases respectively, with 12 bases between them. The CDR3 covers 15 residues. The CDR3 DNA is TGTGCCAGCAGTTACTCGATGGGGGAGGGTCAGCCCCAGCATTTT. Protein sequence: CASSYSMGEGQPQHF.

This chain uses TRBV6-5 with TRBJ2-2; TRBD2 agrees at 7 bases. The germline V gene encodes CDR1 MNHEY and CDR2 SVGAGI. The CDR3 runs 15 residues. V shed 3 bases, J shed 1 base, and the junction held 2 bases outside the gene matches. The CDR3 bases are TGTGCCAGCAGTTATGTAGCGGGGAACACCGGGGAGCTGTTTTTT. This codes for CASSYVAGNTGELFF.

The CDR3 nucleotides read TGTGCCAGCAGTGAATGGGGCCGGACAGACTCCTACGAGCAGTACTTC. Its translation is CASSEWGRTDSYEQYF. The chain uses TRBV25-1 and TRBJ2-7; D possibly corresponds to TRBD1 (6 bases). This CDR3 contains 16 residues. The V and J ends lost 1 base and 0 bases respectively, with 13 bases between them. Germline V gene sequence: CDR1 MGHDK, CDR2 SYGVNS.

This clone has just one count. The rearrangement joins TRBV20-1 to TRBJ2-3; no definite D call. Germline V gives CDR1 DFQATT, CDR2 SNEGSKA (reference sequence). This CDR3 has 11 amino acids. For the CDR3, the DNA is TGCGCCCACCTCGGCCCAGATACGCAGTATTTT. Translated: CAHLGPDTQYF.

The CDR3 sequence is CASSLAGWNSPLHF. CDR3 coding DNA: TGTGCCAGCAGCTTAGCAGGGTGGAATTCACCCCTCCACTTT. This chain links TRBV7-8 with TRBJ1-6; D unresolved. The CDR3 sequence is 14 residues long. The germline gives CDR1 SGHVS, CDR2 FQNEAQ. The V and J ends lost 0 bases and 7 bases respectively, with 7 bases between them.